The entry below gives a single TCR beta chain sequence along with its context. Its specificity is unknown. At one boundary the junction diverges from the germline segment, which might be a read error. The authors ran a second PCR of 7 to 11 cycles using a sample-barcoded 5' primer and a J-beta primer mix. TCRdb analysed the 5' RACE reads with MiXCR anew, one entry per CDR3 protein. The sample lists around 1,000,000 distinct CDR3 sequences, 20% to 25% occurring once. Germline CDR1 and CDR2: SQVTM and ANQGSEA. CDR3 length: 14 residues. This sample is part of a study of blood T cells in healthy people across ages. Study results and caveats: Versus aged donors, long-lived donors had higher diversity and more naive CD4+ cells.

A further study also used this sample, focusing on T cells of mothers and their children. According to that study: The extracted RNA was employed in its entirety for cDNA synthesis, at approximately 1.5 ug per 15 ul.

The sequence derives from a girl aged 2 to 9 in good health. The sequenced sample consisted of blood. The gene calls are TRBV29-1 and TRBJ1-1; D may be TRBD1 (5 bases). CDR3 coding DNA: TGCAGCGTCGATCGGGCAGGGAGGGGCACTGAAGCCTTCTTT. Its translation: CSVDRAGRGTEAFF.